The 27 T cell receptor beta chains presented below share a single source sample, sequenced in a study of blood T cell repertoires in COVID-19. TCRdb keeps only in-frame clones here, not all; method: immunoSEQ multiplex PCR. The table has 220,000 or so clones, approximately 90% seen once; the top ten hold about 1%. The sequenced material came from PBMCs or T cells enriched from blood (not recorded which). The source of these receptors is a man between 45 and 60 years old who had been exposed to COVID-19.

The CDR3 sequence: CSVAGTGGLSAFF. The DNA of the CDR3 is TGCAGCGTTGCCGGGACAGGGGGTTTGTCAGCTTTCTTT. The chain links TRBV29-1 to TRBJ1-1; 11 bases line up with TRBD1. With 4 bases clipped from V and 10 bases from J, the junction kept 8 bases outside the gene matches. The germline V gene has CDR1 SQVTM and CDR2 ANQGSEA. This CDR3 contains 13 residues.

V and J are TRBV18 and TRBJ2-1; TRBD2 matches 8 bases. The length of the CDR3 is 16 residues. V was pared by 6 bases and J by 3 bases, with 10 bases of the junction left unmatched. In germline, CDR1 is KGHSH, CDR2 LQKENI. CDR3 amino acids: CASSSGGRKGYNEQFF. CDR3 nucleotides: TGTGCCAGCTCTTCGGGGGGGCGCAAGGGCTACAATGAGCAGTTCTTC.

Here the CDR3 reads CASSLRHRANTLVLGYTF. The CDR3 DNA sequence: TGTGCCAGCAGCTTAAGGCACAGGGCCAATACCTTGGTCCTTGGCTACACCTTC. The chain links TRBV7-9 to TRBJ1-2; D might be TRBD1 (6 bases). The V gene lost 2 bases and the J gene lost 7 bases, with 26 bases spanning the gap. Germline-derived CDR1 and CDR2 are SEHNR and FQNEAQ (reference sequence). The CDR3 totals 18 residues.

The V and J genes are TRBV25-1 and TRBJ2-5, with 8 nucleotides matching TRBD2. The ends lost 4 bases at V and 4 bases at J; junction bases unmatched: 8. The CDR3 sequence is 15 residues long. The germline CDR1 and CDR2 sequences are MGHDK and SYGVNS. The CDR3 protein is CASSAPSGSGETQYF. The CDR3 DNA sequence: TGTGCCAGCAGTGCGCCCAGCGGGAGCGGAGAGACCCAGTACTTC.

J is TRBJ1-1 and V is TRBV25-1, with D maybe TRBD1 (5 bases). V lost 2 bases to trimming and J lost 2 bases, with 9 bases between them. Germline CDR1 reads MGHDK; CDR2 reads SYGVNS. This CDR3 spans 14 amino acids. Written as DNA, the CDR3 is TGTGCCAGCAGTGAACGACAGTCCAACACTGAAGCTTTCTTT. Encoded protein: CASSERQSNTEAFF.

The chain joins TRBV15 to TRBJ2-2; tentative D call: TRBD2 (6 bases). V lost 4 bases and J lost 7, with 10 bases in between. This CDR3 has 13 residues. Looked up from germline, CDR1 is LNHNV and CDR2 is YYDKDF (reference sequence). CDR3 sequence reads: CATSTGGDGELFF. The CDR3 region has the DNA TGTGCCACCAGCACGGGCGGGGACGGGGAGCTGTTTTTT. Combining the CDR3 with reference TRBV15 and TRBJ2-2 gives the whole variable domain DAMVIQNPRYQVTQFGKPVTLSCSQTLNHNVMYWYQQKSSQAPKLLFHYYDKDFNNEADTPDNFQSRRPNTSFCFLDIRSPGLGDTAMYLCATSTGGDGELFFGEGSRLTVL.

This sequence joins TRBV5-5 and TRBJ1-1, with D tentatively TRBD1 (6 bases). Germline CDR1 is SGHKS and CDR2 is YYEKEE (reference sequence). The V end was cut by 1 base, the J end by 10 bases, with 8 bases between. This CDR3 is 11 amino acids long. CDR3 DNA: TGTGCCAGCAGCTTGACAGGGTCAGCTTTCTTT. The encoded protein is CASSLTGSAFF.

Details on this clone: Other nucleotide sequences from this sample produce the same CDR3. The chain's CDR3 is CASSPPGNTEAFF. CDR3 bases: TGTGCCAGCAGTCCTCCGGGGAACACTGAAGCTTTCTTT. The rearrangement joins TRBV28 to TRBJ1-1, with no clear D. The CDR3 spans 13 residues. Trimming shortened V by 5 bases and J by 1 base, and 8 bases separated the two germline ends. Germline V CDR1 and CDR2: MDHEN, SYDVKM. The entire variable domain, with the rest obtained from reference TRBV28 and TRBJ1-1, is as follows: DVKVTQSSRYLVKRTGEKVFLECVQDMDHENMFWYRQDPGLGLRLIYFSYDVKMKEKGDIPEGYSVSREKKERFSLILESASTNQTSMYLCASSPPGNTEAFFGQGTRLTVV.

The chain combines TRBV5-6 with TRBJ1-4, with 8 bases identical to TRBD1. This CDR3 spans 16 amino acids. Trimming removed 4 bases from V and 7 bases from J; junction bases left unmatched: 12. The germline V gene encodes CDR1 SGHDT and CDR2 YYEEEE. CDR3 coding DNA: TGTGCCAGCAGCATCGGACAGGGAGCGCCAAGTGAAAAACTGTTTTTT. This sequence encodes CASSIGQGAPSEKLFF.

The chain has TRBV11-3 and TRBJ1-2; TRBD1 agrees at 9 bases. The CDR3 totals 13 residues. V trimming: 5 bases; J trimming: 6 bases; junction bases outside the gene matches: 4. Per the germline V gene, CDR1 is SGHNT and CDR2 is YENEEA. The CDR3 loop is CASSRRQGDGYTF. The CDR3 nucleotides read TGTGCCAGCAGCCGAAGACAGGGGGATGGCTACACCTTC.

V and J are TRBV12-5 and TRBJ1-6, with D hard to call. Trimming stripped 1 base from V and 2 bases from J, with 12 bases between. Germline-derived CDR1 and CDR2 are LGHNT and FRNRAP. The length of the CDR3 is 17 residues. The CDR3 loop reads CASGLAVTEAYNSPLHF. The CDR3, as DNA: TGTGCTAGTGGTTTGGCCGTAACAGAAGCCTATAATTCACCCCTCCACTTT.

V gene TRBV7-9 combines with J gene TRBJ1-4, with a weak D call TRBD1 (5 bases). Trimming shortened V by 5 bases and J by 6 bases, and 19 bases separated the two germline ends. The V gene's germline CDR1 is SEHNR and CDR2 FQNEAQ (reference sequence). The CDR3 runs 16 residues. CDR3 sequence reads: CASSPSWGGRDEKLFF. Written as DNA, the CDR3 is TGTGCCAGCAGCCCTTCCTGGGGCGGTCGAGATGAAAAACTGTTTTTT.

V usage is TRBV2 and J usage is TRBJ2-1; D is perhaps TRBD2 (5 bases). This CDR3 is 14 amino acids long. CDR1 is SNHLY, CDR2 FYNNEI, per germline. V lost 9 bases and J 2 bases, leaving 14 bases between the germline ends. The CDR3 is CASVRSAAYNEQFF. In nucleotides, the CDR3 is TGTGCCAGTGTAAGGTCAGCGGCCTACAATGAGCAGTTCTTC.

This clone was seen only a few times. V and J are TRBV3-1 (or the pseudogene TRBV3-2) and TRBJ2-5, with TRBD1 as a possible D gene (5 bases). There are 13 residues in the CDR3. V dropped 4 bases and J dropped 1 base, with 7 bases sitting between them. Germline CDR1 reads LGHDT; CDR2 reads YNNKEL (reference sequence). The chain's CDR3 is CASSPDSQETQYF. The CDR3 DNA reads TGTGCCAGCAGCCCCGACAGCCAAGAGACCCAGTACTTC.

The chain recombines TRBV24-1 with TRBJ1-2, with 7 bases matching TRBD1. After removal of 4 bases from V and 7 bases from J, the junction contained 8 bases not matched to a gene. The CDR3 has 14 residues. Looked up from germline, CDR1 is KGHDR and CDR2 is SFDVKD. This CDR3 reads CATSEPDRAGGYTF. In DNA, the CDR3 is TGTGCCACCAGTGAACCTGACAGGGCGGGTGGCTACACCTTC.

The V and J genes are TRBV18 and TRBJ2-1, with D maybe TRBD2 (5 bases). Germline assignment: CDR1 KGHSH and CDR2 LQKENI. V was shortened by 6 bases and J by 9 bases, with 18 bases between the two germline ends. CDR3 length: 14 residues. The CDR3 DNA follows: TGTGCCAGCTCTCAGGCTAGACCGGAGGCTGAGCAGTTCTTC. It is translated as CASSQARPEAEQFF. The full variable domain, in which reference TRBV18 and TRBJ2-1 provide the parts outside the CDR3, is NAGVMQNPRHLVRRRGQEARLRCSPMKGHSHVYWYRQLPEEGLKFMVYLQKENIIDESGMPKERFSAEFPKEGPSILRIQQVVRGDSAAYFCASSQARPEAEQFFGPGTRLTVL.

This chain links TRBV30 with TRBJ1-2; 11 bases fit TRBD1. Unmatched junction bases numbered 5, after V lost 0 bases and J lost 8 bases. The CDR3 length is 14 residues. From germline, CDR1 is GTSNPN and CDR2 SVGIG (reference sequence). In DNA form, the CDR3 reads TGTGCCTGGAGTGTACTTGGGACAGGGGGAGGCTACACCTTC. Translating it yields CAWSVLGTGGGYTF.

The rearrangement uses TRBV14 and TRBJ2-1; 7 bases are a match to TRBD1. Per germline, CDR1 SGHDN and CDR2 FVKESK. This CDR3 is 16 amino acids long. Germline trimming cut 1 base from V and 5 bases from J; bases unmatched to any gene: 8. This chain's CDR3 is CASSQVAGTVNNEQFF. The CDR3 DNA reads as TGTGCCAGCAGCCAAGTGGCCGGGACAGTTAACAATGAGCAGTTCTTC. Supplemented by reference TRBV14 and TRBJ2-1, the full variable domain reads EAGVTQFPSHSVIEKGQTVTLRCDPISGHDNLYWYRRVMGKEIKFLLHFVKESKQDESGMPNNRFLAERTGGTYSTLKVQPAELEDSGVYFCASSQVAGTVNNEQFFGPGTRLTVL.

The chain combines TRBV5-1 with TRBJ1-4; TRBD1 matches at 10 bases. Losses at the gene ends were 0 bases for V and 0 bases for J; bases not matched to a gene: 2. This CDR3 is 17 amino acids long. Germline values: CDR1 SGHRS, CDR2 YFSETQ. The CDR3 nucleotides read TGCGCCAGCAGCTTGGCAGGACAGGGGGCAACTAATGAAAAACTGTTTTTT. This sequence encodes CASSLAGQGATNEKLFF.

The chain combines TRBV5-6 with TRBJ1-2; 12 bases are shared with TRBD1. Germline V gene sequence: CDR1 SGHDT, CDR2 YYEEEE. V lost 2 bases to trimming and J lost 7 bases; unmatched junction nucleotides: 3. The CDR3 runs to 14 residues. The CDR3 protein is CASSFGTGGFGYTF. The CDR3 DNA reads TGTGCCAGCAGCTTCGGGACAGGGGGCTTTGGCTACACCTTC.

The chain joins TRBV19 to TRBJ2-1; a weak D match, TRBD1 (5 bases). V gave up 4 bases and J gave up 3 bases, with 7 bases separating them. CDR1 and CDR2 from the germline V gene are LNHDA and SQIVND (reference sequence). The CDR3 contains 13 residues. The CDR3 is CASSKDNYNEQFF. CDR3 nucleotide sequence: TGTGCCAGTAGTAAGGACAACTACAATGAGCAGTTCTTC. Looking up the rest from reference TRBV19 and TRBJ2-1 gives the full variable domain: DGGITQSPKYLFRKEGQNVTLSCEQNLNHDAMYWYRQDPGQGLRLIYYSQIVNDFQKGDIAEGYSVSREKKESFPLTVTSAQKNPTAFYLCASSKDNYNEQFFGPGTRLTVL.

The chain joins TRBV5-1 to TRBJ1-1; possibly TRBD1 for D (5 bases). V was cut by 5 bases and J by 1 base, with 15 bases left in between. The CDR3 consists of 15 residues. Germline assignment: CDR1 SGHRS and CDR2 YFSETQ. CDR3 amino acids: CASRAGRLENTEAFF. The CDR3 nucleotides are TGCGCCAGCAGGGCAGGGCGTTTGGAGAACACTGAAGCTTTCTTT.

This clone was detected only a few times. The V call is TRBV19, the J call TRBJ1-5; 9 positions agree with TRBD1. The germline CDR1 and CDR2 sequences are LNHDA and SQIVND (reference sequence). This CDR3 region has 15 residues. The V segment lost 5 bases and the J segment 6 bases; nucleotides outside the gene matches: 8. This CDR3 reads CASSPPGQGSQPQHF. In DNA, the CDR3 is TGTGCCAGTAGTCCTCCGGGACAGGGCAGTCAGCCCCAGCATTTT.

The count of this clone is one. This chain links TRBV11-2 with TRBJ2-3; TRBD2 agrees at 8 bases. Germline-derived CDR1 and CDR2 are SGHAT and FQNNGV. The CDR3 loop spans 16 amino acids. Germline trimming cut 1 base from V and 0 bases from J; bases unmatched to any gene: 3. CDR3 loop: CASSLGLAPSTDTQYF. The CDR3 DNA is TGTGCCAGCAGCTTAGGACTAGCGCCCAGCACAGATACGCAGTATTTT.

V and J are TRBV11-2 and TRBJ2-7, with TRBD2 matching over 8 bases. The ends lost 6 bases at V and 4 bases at J; junction bases unmatched: 5. The CDR3 spans 13 residues. CDR1 and CDR2 (germline): SGHAT, FQNNGV. This CDR3 reads CASSSGLGYEQYV. CDR3 coding DNA: TGTGCCAGCAGTTCGGGACTAGGATACGAGCAGTACGTC.

This clone was detected only once. For the CDR3, the DNA is TGTGCCAGCAGCTCCGTACAGGGGGCGCGCTACAATGAGCAGTTCTTC. This gives the protein CASSSVQGARYNEQFF. The rearrangement uses TRBV7-3 and TRBJ2-1, with 9 bases matching TRBD1. Germline-derived CDR1 and CDR2 are SGHTA and FQGTGA. V was clipped by 4 bases and J by 3 bases; unmatched bases: 7. The CDR3 has 16 amino acids.

J is TRBJ2-2 and V is TRBV5-1; possible D gene TRBD1, 6 bases. The CDR3 contains 16 residues. Per the germline V gene, CDR1 is SGHRS and CDR2 is YFSETQ. Trimming removed 2 bases at V and 3 bases at J, with 14 bases between. The CDR3 sequence: CASSLTGRADTGELFF. In nucleotides, the CDR3 is TGCGCCAGCAGCTTAACAGGGAGAGCGGACACCGGGGAGCTGTTTTTT.